Following are 32 T cell receptor beta chains from one sample sequenced in a study of CD8+CD57+ T cells in acquired aplastic anemia. Template material for TCR beta VDJ and CDR3 profiling consisted of genomic DNA. TCRdb called the reads again in MiXCR, with one record for every CDR3 protein. This table has hundreds of thousands of distinct CDR3 sequences, under 80% appearing once. What was sequenced was sorted CD4+, CD8+, or CD8+CD57+ T cells (not recorded which) from PBMCs. These receptors originate from a human donor in good health, serving as a control.

About this clonotype: Its ends do not fully match the called genes, so a read error is possible. V is TRBV7-3 and J is TRBJ2-1, with D uncertain. CDR3 length equals 15 residues. Germline values: CDR1 SGHTA, CDR2 FQGTGA. The CDR3 protein is CASSVRAGLQNEQFF. In DNA, the CDR3 is TGCGCCAGCAGCGTTCGGGCAGGTCTTCAAAATGAGCAGTTCTTC.

There are many counts of this clonotype. The J gene is TRBJ2-3, the V gene TRBV6-5, with 9 nucleotides matching TRBD2. The V segment lost 7 bases and the J segment 7 bases; nucleotides outside the gene matches: 15. From germline, CDR1 is MNHEY and CDR2 SVGAGI. This CDR3 has 16 amino acids. The CDR3 DNA sequence: TGTGCCAGCATCCCTACCGCCGTAGCGGGGGAAAATACGCAGTATTTT. Its translation: CASIPTAVAGENTQYF.

As regards this clonotype: Mismatch with germline at one junction end may stem from a read error. The chain employs TRBV12-3 or TRBV12-4 and TRBJ1-6; 8 bases line up with TRBD1. The CDR3 length is 14 residues. CDR3 DNA: TGTGCCAGTAGTTTGGCGGGACAGGATTCACCCCTCCACTTT. This translates into CASSLAGQDSPLHF.

This clonotype was detected only a few times. A much larger clone differs by one base, so this may be a read error. The CDR3 region has the DNA TGCGCCGGCAGCCCCGGACAAGGTCAAGAGACCCAGTACTTC. Residues: CAGSPGQGQETQYF. J is TRBJ2-5 and V is TRBV5-1; weak D call: TRBD1 (5 bases). The CDR3 is 14 amino acids. Per the germline V gene, CDR1 is SGHRS and CDR2 is YFSETQ.

CDR3 DNA sequence: TGCAGTGCTAGAGTTGGACCCACAGATACGCAGTATTTT. It codes for CSARVGPTDTQYF. The chain has TRBV20-1 and TRBJ2-3; D call uncertain. Germline V lookup: CDR1 DFQATT, CDR2 SNEGSKA (reference sequence). Trimming removed 1 base at V and 2 bases at J, with 7 bases between. The CDR3 contains 13 residues.

This clonotype was counted at least ten times. CDR3 in DNA: TGTGCCAGCAGTAAAGAAGACAGGGTTTCGAACACCGGGGAGCTGTTTTTT. Amino acid sequence: CASSKEDRVSNTGELFF. V is TRBV6-7 and J is TRBJ2-2, with TRBD1 matching 7 bases. TRBV6-7 is an ORF, with its function uncertain. The V gene end was trimmed by 5 bases and the J gene end by 0 bases; junction bases not matched to a gene: 9. This CDR3 has 17 residues.

This chain joins TRBV9 and TRBJ1-2, with TRBD1 matching 7 bases. There are 15 residues in the CDR3. Germline V gives CDR1 SGDLS, CDR2 YYNGEE. V was clipped by 4 bases and J by 11 bases; unmatched bases: 17. The CDR3 bases are TGTGCCAGCAGCTTAGGCAGGGGGGTGGGGTTTGATTACACCTTC. It is translated as CASSLGRGVGFDYTF.

This clonotype was recorded many times. The chain combines TRBV6-1 with TRBJ1-1; no reliable D call. From germline, CDR1 is MNHNS and CDR2 SASEGT. There are 14 residues in the CDR3. Trimming removed 1 base at V and 2 bases at J, with 8 bases between. The CDR3 bases are TGTGCCAGCAGTGAAGTCACAGTTAACACTGAAGCTTTCTTT. As protein: CASSEVTVNTEAFF.

The chain is built from TRBV20-1 and TRBJ2-7; D gene unclear. The V gene lost 4 bases and the J gene lost 8 bases, with 18 bases spanning the gap. Germline lookup yields CDR1 DFQATT and CDR2 SNEGSKA (reference sequence). CDR3 length: 13 amino acids. This chain's CDR3 is CSATGLHAPQQYF. CDR3 nucleotides: TGCAGTGCTACTGGGTTACATGCTCCCCAGCAGTACTTC.

Worth noting for this clonotype: Possible read error: a much larger clone is one base away. The CDR3 spells CASSRIATDTQCF. In nucleotides, the CDR3 is TGTGCCAGCAGCAGGATAGCCACAGATACGCAGTGTTTT. The chain carries TRBV11-2 and TRBJ2-3; D remains ambiguous. The CDR3 sequence is 13 residues long. CDR1 and CDR2 (germline): SGHAT, FQNNGV.

Regarding this clonotype: The junction departs from the called germline gene at one end, perhaps through a read error. This chain uses TRBV6-5 with TRBJ1-1, with no clear D. The V gene's germline CDR1 is MNHEY and CDR2 SVGAGI. The CDR3 covers 16 residues. CDR3 nucleotides: TGTGCCAGCAGTTTATACGAGTACGGAGGGCCGACTGAGGCTTTCTTT. It translates to CASSLYEYGGPTEAFF.

There are a few counts of this clonotype. This chain links TRBV25-1 with TRBJ2-3; D is perhaps TRBD2 (6 bases). This CDR3 comprises 16 residues. CDR1 and CDR2 (germline): MGHDK, SYGVNS. Trimming removed 5 bases from V and 6 bases from J, with 21 bases in between. This chain's CDR3 is CASSPWDSPTSDTQYF. CDR3 DNA sequence: TGTGCCAGCAGTCCCTGGGACTCCCCCACCTCCGATACGCAGTATTTT.

This chain uses TRBV5-1 with TRBJ1-2, with 10 bases fitting TRBD1. CDR3 length equals 14 residues. CDR1 and CDR2 (germline): SGHRS, YFSETQ. The V and J ends lost 5 bases and 6 bases, in that order; junction bases with no gene match: 7. CDR3 DNA: TGCGCCAGCAGTGGGGACAGGGGCGACGATGGCTACACCTTC. It yields the protein CASSGDRGDDGYTF.

The chain carries TRBV9 and TRBJ2-1, with D perhaps TRBD2 (6 bases). CDR3 length equals 16 residues. Trimming stripped 4 bases from V and 4 bases from J, with 18 bases between. From germline, CDR1 is SGDLS and CDR2 YYNGEE. The CDR3 sequence is CASSPSPSEGYNEQFF. The CDR3 DNA is TGTGCCAGCAGCCCGTCCCCTAGCGAGGGATACAATGAGCAGTTCTTC.

The J gene is TRBJ2-2, the V gene TRBV12-3 or TRBV12-4; D not resolved. Deletions cut 7 bases from V and 3 bases from J, with 6 bases between. CDR3 length: 12 amino acids. In DNA, the CDR3 is TGTGCCAGCACCGGGTACACCGGGGAGCTGTTTTTT. Its translation: CASTGYTGELFF.

The rearrangement uses TRBV12-3 or TRBV12-4 and TRBJ2-2, with D perhaps assigned TRBD1 or TRBD2 (5 bases each). Trimming removed 2 bases from V and 3 bases from J, with 19 bases in between. The CDR3 sequence is 18 residues long. In DNA form, the CDR3 reads TGTGCCAGCAGTTTAATCGGGGCGACAGATTGGGACACCGGGGAGCTGTTTTTT. As protein: CASSLIGATDWDTGELFF.

The chain recombines TRBV7-8 with TRBJ2-6, with D uncertain. There are 15 residues in the CDR3. Germline V gives CDR1 SGHVS, CDR2 FQNEAQ. Deletions cut 3 bases from V and 18 bases from J, with 24 bases between. CDR3 DNA: TGTGCCAGCAGCTTTGCACCGCAGCGCCCCCACCCCCAGACTTTC. Its translation is CASSFAPQRPHPQTF.

The CDR3 sequence: CASKSQAGGTEAFF. The CDR3 coding sequence is TGTGCCAGTAAATCCCAAGCAGGGGGAACTGAAGCTTTCTTT. This rearrangement joins TRBV19 to TRBJ1-1, with 7 bases fitting TRBD1. V lost 7 bases to trimming and J lost 5 bases; unmatched junction nucleotides: 10. CDR3 length: 14 residues. CDR1 and CDR2 (germline): LNHDA, SQIVND (reference sequence).

To note about this clonotype: Relative to the germline gene, one junction end is altered; a read error may explain this. In DNA, the CDR3 is TGCGCCAGCAGCTGGGGGGCCAGGAATGACTATGGCTACACCTTC. It is translated as CASSWGARNDYGYTF. The genes are TRBV11-3 and TRBJ1-2, with TRBD1 as a possible D gene (6 bases). The CDR3 loop spans 15 amino acids. CDR1 is SGHNT, CDR2 YENEEA, per germline.

This clonotype was seen a few times. Because it lacks the conserved phenylalanine or tryptophan at the end, this CDR3 is likely a read error. The limits of the CDR3 on the DNA are not certain, so only TCRdb's listed CDR3 is given. V and J are TRBV7-2 and TRBJ1-5; the table gives TRBD1 as D, unverified against the DNA. CDR1 SGHTA and CDR2 FQGNSA come from the germline V gene. The CDR3 length is 13 residues, termini included. The CDR3 reads CASSPTEGDGNTI.

The CDR3 reads CASSFGGTSRKQYF. CDR3 bases: TGTGCCAGCAGCTTCGGCGGGACAAGTCGGAAGCAGTACTTC. The rearrangement joins TRBV11-2 to TRBJ2-7, with D perhaps being TRBD1 or TRBD2 (6 bases each). CDR3 length: 14 amino acids. Trimming stripped 3 bases from V and 8 bases from J, with 17 bases between. Germline CDR1 is SGHAT and CDR2 is FQNNGV.

The chain joins TRBV5-6 to TRBJ2-7, with D uncertain. From germline, CDR1 is SGHDT and CDR2 YYEEEE. The CDR3 is made up of 13 amino acids. Trimming removed 8 bases from V and 3 bases from J, with 15 bases in between. CDR3 nucleotides: TGTGCCAGTAGTAACGCCAACAGCTACGAGCAGTACTTC. Translated, it gives CASSNANSYEQYF. The whole variable domain, remainder taken from reference TRBV5-6 and TRBJ2-7, is DAGVTQSPTHLIKTRGQQVTLRCSPKSGHDTVSWYQQALGQGPQFIFQYYEEEERQRGNFPDRFSGHQFPNYSSELNVNALLLGDSALYLCASSNANSYEQYFGPGTRLTVT.

This clonotype was recorded at least ten times. The rearrangement links TRBV14 to TRBJ2-3, with D maybe TRBD1 (5 bases). The CDR3 is made up of 16 amino acids. V was clipped by 4 bases and J by 1 base, with 15 bases between them. CDR1 and CDR2 (germline): SGHDN, FVKESK. CDR3 amino acids: CASSPLVQGGTDTQYF. In DNA form, the CDR3 reads TGTGCCAGCAGCCCCTTGGTGCAGGGTGGCACAGATACGCAGTATTTT.

This clonotype was detected once. This likely comes from a read error, as the CDR3 has no conserved phenylalanine or tryptophan at its end. The DNA is left out, because the CDR3 cannot be placed on it with certainty; the CDR3 is given as TCRdb lists it. The chain joins TRBV2 to TRBJ1-1; the table's D call, TRBD1, has no DNA check behind it. Including both end residues, the CDR3 is 12 amino acids long. Germline-derived CDR1 and CDR2 are SNHLY and FYNNEI. The chain's CDR3 is CASSEWGPEAHY.

Details on this clonotype: The germline gene is not matched at one end of the junction; a read error may be the cause. This rearrangement joins TRBV7-9 to TRBJ2-3, with D perhaps assigned TRBD1 or TRBD2 (5 bases each). The CDR3 length is 15 residues. Germline V gene data show CDR1 as SEHNR and CDR2 as FQNEAQ (reference sequence). The CDR3 coding sequence is TGTGCCACCAGCAATCAGACAGCGGGCACAGATACGCAGTATTTT. Translation: CATSNQTAGTDTQYF.

The chain has TRBV20-1 and TRBJ2-7; D is unresolved. The CDR3 extends over 17 amino acids. Germline V gene data show CDR1 as DFQATT and CDR2 as SNEGSKA (reference sequence). Trimming took off 7 bases at V and 2 bases at J, with 27 bases between the two ends. CDR3 DNA: TGCAGTGTATCCAGGAGCATTGAGCGCCACAGAGCCTACGAGCAGTACTTC. Its translation is CSVSRSIERHRAYEQYF.

The chain couples TRBV15 to TRBJ2-5; no firm D call. V dropped 8 bases and J dropped 4 bases, with 17 bases sitting between them. This CDR3 comprises 14 residues. Germline CDR1 and CDR2: LNHNV and YYDKDF (reference sequence). The CDR3 sequence: CATPRDTVAETQYF. The CDR3 DNA reads as TGTGCCACCCCCAGAGATACGGTAGCAGAGACCCAGTACTTC.

This clonotype was counted many times. The chain joins TRBV4-3 to TRBJ1-1; possible D gene TRBD1, 6 bases. Germline V CDR1 and CDR2: LGHNA, YSLEER. V lost 1 base and J lost 4, with 10 bases in between. The CDR3 spans 14 residues. The CDR3 nucleotides read TGCGCCAGCAGCCAAGTAGGGGGAAGCACTGAAGCTTTCTTT. Its translation: CASSQVGGSTEAFF.

In this sample, this clonotype turned up many times. V gene TRBV13 combines with J gene TRBJ2-3; 11 bases agree with TRBD2. The germline V gene encodes CDR1 PRHDT and CDR2 FYEKMQ (reference sequence). This CDR3 has 16 amino acids. Trimming removed 5 bases from V and 2 bases from J; junction bases left unmatched: 6. For the CDR3, the DNA is TGTGCCAGCAGCCCTTCTAGCGGGGGGTACACAGATACGCAGTATTTT. This gives the protein CASSPSSGGYTDTQYF.

This clonotype was seen a single time. The chain employs TRBV20-1 and TRBJ2-5; 14 nucleotides match TRBD2. V lost 3 bases, J lost 5 bases, and 8 bases stayed unmatched. The CDR3 runs to 16 residues. CDR1 and CDR2 from the germline V gene are DFQATT and SNEGSKA (reference sequence). This chain's CDR3 is CSARVTSGGAGETQYF. CDR3 in DNA: TGCAGTGCTAGGGTGACTAGCGGGGGGGCCGGGGAGACCCAGTACTTC.

The CDR3 coding sequence is TGTGCCAGCAGCTTGCAACGGAACTACGAGCAGTACTTC. Its translation is CASSLQRNYEQYF. The V call is TRBV7-3, the J call TRBJ1-1, with unresolved D. The DNA end is a closer match to TRBJ2-7, so the J assignment may be wrong. The CDR3 is made up of 13 amino acids. CDR1 is SGHTA, CDR2 FQGTGA, per germline.

This clonotype was picked up many times. V and J are TRBV7-6 and TRBJ1-3; D remains ambiguous. CDR3 size: 15 residues. The germline V gene has CDR1 SGHVS and CDR2 FNYEAQ. Trimming took off 1 base at V and 0 bases at J, with 7 bases between the two ends. CDR3 loop: CASSLGQDSGNTIYF. The CDR3, as DNA: TGTGCCAGCAGCTTAGGCCAGGACTCTGGAAACACCATATATTTT.